The 25 T cell receptor beta chains below come from one sample, sequenced in a study of CD8 T cells in ankylosing spondylitis (TCRdb year 2017). Libraries came from 5' RACE. Instrument on record: Illumina HiSeq 2500. The public reads were run again by TCRdb, first through fastp at Q25 and then through MiXCR, and only productive beta chains were kept. Rows are combined by CDR3 protein, so each entry shows the most common genes and DNA. This sample comprises 80,000 to 100,000 distinct CDR3 sequences, 8.8% of them detected only once. Roughly 4.6% of the sample lies in the top ten. The source material was blood, either unsorted or a sorted T cell fraction (not recorded which). Source of these receptors: a male donor with ankylosing spondylitis or in good health (not recorded which).

This clonotype occurred many times. The junction shows a germline mismatch at one end, possibly a read error. The chain combines TRBV7-7 with TRBJ2-5; TRBD2 agrees at 12 bases. Germline V CDR1 and CDR2: SSHAT, FNYEAQ (reference sequence). The CDR3 has 16 amino acids. The CDR3 DNA sequence: TGTGCTAGCAGCCCCACTAGCGGGGGGCACCAAGAGACCCAGTACTTC. It specifies CASSPTSGGHQETQYF.

A word on this clonotype: The junction does not match germline at one end; this may be a read error. This rearrangement joins TRBV12-3 or TRBV12-4 to TRBJ1-6; weak D call: TRBD1 (6 bases). The CDR3 length is 14 residues. The CDR3 loop reads CASSQQGYNSPIHF. The CDR3 DNA reads TGTGCCAGCAGTCAACAGGGCTATAATTCACCCATCCACTTT.

The sample holds many counts of this clonotype. The chain links TRBV24-1 to TRBJ2-3; tentatively, D is TRBD1 (5 bases). Germline V CDR1 and CDR2: KGHDR, SFDVKD. V lost 3 bases, J lost 0 bases, and 12 bases lay in between. This CDR3 has 16 amino acids. The chain's CDR3 is CATSDKNRRSTDTQYF. In DNA form, the CDR3 reads TGTGCCACCAGTGATAAAAACAGGAGAAGCACAGATACGCAGTATTTT.

This clonotype turned up a few times. The V and J genes are TRBV6-1 and TRBJ2-1; 7 bases line up with TRBD1. V dropped 5 bases and J dropped 3; count of bases not matched to a gene: 7. Germline V gene sequence: CDR1 MNHNS, CDR2 SASEGT. The CDR3 runs 15 residues. The CDR3 sequence is CASSPRGRGYNEQFF. The CDR3 DNA is TGTGCCAGCAGTCCCAGGGGGAGAGGCTACAATGAGCAGTTCTTC.

This clonotype was detected many times. The chain uses TRBV7-3 and TRBJ2-1; D perhaps matches TRBD1 (6 bases). Looked up from germline, CDR1 is SGHTA and CDR2 is FQGTGA. V gave up 3 bases and J gave up 5 bases, with 17 bases separating them. The CDR3 totals 16 residues. CDR3 in amino acids: CASSLTTGPADNEQFF. In DNA form, the CDR3 reads TGTGCCAGCAGCTTGACGACAGGTCCGGCGGACAATGAGCAGTTCTTC. Based on the CDR3 plus reference TRBV7-3 and TRBJ2-1, the full variable domain is GAGVSQTPSNKVTEKGKYVELRCDPISGHTALYWYRQSLGQGPEFLIYFQGTGAADDSGLPNDRFFAVRPEGSVSTLKIQRTERGDSAVYLCASSLTTGPADNEQFFGPGTRLTVL.

This clonotype was picked up many times. V usage is TRBV7-2 and J usage is TRBJ2-1, with 13 bases identical to TRBD2. The CDR3 is 15 amino acids. Trimming took 5 bases from V and 5 from J; bases not matched to a gene: 3. Germline V CDR1 and CDR2: SGHTA, FQGNSA. The CDR3 DNA reads TGTGCCAGCAGCCCGACTAGCGGGGGGAACAATGAGCAGTTCTTC. Protein: CASSPTSGGNNEQFF.

This clonotype was detected ten times or more. CDR3 sequence (DNA): TGCGCCAGCAGCTTCTTTGACAGGAGTGAAAAACTGTTTTTT. It codes for CASSFFDRSEKLFF. The V call is TRBV5-1, the J call TRBJ1-4; D possibly corresponds to TRBD1 (6 bases). CDR1 is SGHRS, CDR2 YFSETQ, per germline. The CDR3 sequence is 14 residues long. Trimming left V 2 bases short and J 7 bases short, with 12 bases between.

This clonotype has more than one count but fewer than ten. This chain uses TRBV7-9 with TRBJ2-5; 7 bases agree with TRBD1. The CDR3 has 16 amino acids. With 5 bases clipped from V and 2 bases from J, the junction kept 11 bases outside the gene matches. Germline V gives CDR1 SEHNR, CDR2 FQNEAQ (reference sequence). The CDR3 DNA reads as TGTGCCAGCAGCCAGAGACGGGACAGATCTCAAGAGACCCAGTACTTC. Protein product: CASSQRRDRSQETQYF.

This clonotype appeared many times. The rearrangement links TRBV5-1 to TRBJ2-3; 8 bases fit TRBD1. Per the germline V gene, CDR1 is SGHRS and CDR2 is YFSETQ. Trimming at V came to 2 bases and at J to 4 bases, leaving 6 bases not matched to a gene. The CDR3 loop spans 15 amino acids. CDR3 protein: CASSFQGQGPDTQYF. The CDR3 DNA is TGCGCCAGCAGCTTCCAAGGACAGGGTCCAGATACGCAGTATTTT.

This clonotype was observed at least ten times. V usage is TRBV10-3 and J usage is TRBJ2-1, with 13 bases lining up with TRBD2. Germline CDR1 reads ENHRY; CDR2 reads SYGVKD. The CDR3 has 17 amino acids. V trimming: 3 bases; J trimming: 7 bases; junction bases outside the gene matches: 9. CDR3 residues: CAISDSLLAGGTNEQFF. The CDR3 region has the DNA TGTGCCATCAGTGACTCCCTACTAGCGGGGGGGACTAATGAGCAGTTCTTC.

This clonotype showed up just a few times. The V call is TRBV11-2, the J call TRBJ2-1; 12 bases fit TRBD2. Unmatched junction bases numbered 7, after V lost 4 bases and J lost 9 bases. The CDR3 length is 15 residues. Germline CDR1 is SGHAT and CDR2 is FQNNGV. For the CDR3, the DNA is TGTGCCAGCAGCTCTCTAGCGGGGGGGCTAGTTGAGCAGTTCTTC. Its translation: CASSSLAGGLVEQFF. Drawing the rest from reference TRBV11-2 and TRBJ2-1, the complete variable domain is EAGVAQSPRYKIIEKRQSVAFWCNPISGHATLYWYQQILGQGPKLLIQFQNNGVVDDSQLPKDRFSAERLKGVDSTLKIQPAKLEDSAVYLCASSSLAGGLVEQFFGPGTRLTVL.

This clonotype was seen at least ten times. The V call is TRBV2, the J call TRBJ2-1; 11 bases fit TRBD1. The trim removed 7 bases at V and 5 bases at J, leaving 4 bases unmatched. The CDR3 extends over 14 amino acids. Germline assignment: CDR1 SNHLY and CDR2 FYNNEI. This chain's CDR3 is CASMSGQGDNEQFF. In DNA, the CDR3 is TGTGCCAGCATGTCGGGACAGGGGGACAATGAGCAGTTCTTC.

This clonotype occurred many times. The J gene is TRBJ2-1, the V gene TRBV24-1; 7 bases line up with TRBD1. CDR3 length equals 15 residues. In germline, CDR1 is KGHDR, CDR2 SFDVKD. V lost 2 bases and J lost 6; bases outside the gene matches: 6. CDR3 sequence (DNA): TGTGCCACCAGTGATTGGGGAAGGGGGCTCAATGAGCAGTTCTTC. Translation: CATSDWGRGLNEQFF.

This chain uses TRBV30 with TRBJ2-7, with D perhaps TRBD1 or TRBD2 (5 bases each). The CDR3 loop spans 14 amino acids. V lost 0 bases to trimming and J lost 6 bases, with 15 bases between them. CDR1 GTSNPN and CDR2 SVGIG come from the germline V gene (reference sequence). CDR3 region: CAWSVGTAVSEQYF. The CDR3 region has the DNA TGTGCCTGGAGTGTAGGGACGGCCGTCAGCGAGCAGTACTTC.

In this sample, this clonotype turned up many times. The chain links TRBV18 to TRBJ1-5; the match to TRBD1 covers 7 bases. The CDR3 covers 16 residues. Per germline, CDR1 KGHSH and CDR2 LQKENI. The V gene end was trimmed by 6 bases and the J gene end by 3 bases; junction bases not matched to a gene: 11. CDR3 sequence: CASSRSTGDINQPQHF. The CDR3 DNA is TGTGCCAGCTCGCGTAGTACAGGGGATATCAATCAGCCCCAGCATTTT. Based on the CDR3 plus reference TRBV18 and TRBJ1-5, the full variable domain is NAGVMQNPRHLVRRRGQEARLRCSPMKGHSHVYWYRQLPEEGLKFMVYLQKENIIDESGMPKERFSAEFPKEGPSILRIQQVVRGDSAAYFCASSRSTGDINQPQHFGDGTRLSIL.

Ten or more counts support this clonotype. The chain carries TRBV20-1 and TRBJ1-2, with D hard to call. V lost 0 bases and J 3 bases, leaving 8 bases between the germline ends. In germline, CDR1 is DFQATT, CDR2 SNEGSKA (reference sequence). The CDR3 has 13 amino acids. The DNA for the CDR3 is TGCAGTGCTAGAGACTTAGCAGACTATGGCTACACCTTC. Protein: CSARDLADYGYTF.

The chain combines TRBV9 with TRBJ2-1; 7 positions agree with TRBD2. Germline CDR1 is SGDLS and CDR2 is YYNGEE. The CDR3 length is 20 residues. V dropped 0 bases and J dropped 4; count of bases not matched to a gene: 19. CDR3 in DNA: TGTGCCAGCAGCGTAGTCGGAGAGACTAGCCTTGAGGGCGATTACAATGAGCAGTTCTTC. The encoded protein is CASSVVGETSLEGDYNEQFF.

This clonotype has at least ten counts. The V call is TRBV7-3, the J call TRBJ2-2; no reliable D call. The CDR3 covers 13 residues. V shed 4 bases and J shed 2 bases, with 5 bases lying between them. The germline gives CDR1 SGHTA, CDR2 FQGTGA. The CDR3 DNA is TGTGCCAGCAGCTCCGACAACACCGGGGAGCTGTTTTTT. This sequence encodes CASSSDNTGELFF.

This clonotype appeared a few times. The genes are TRBV2 and TRBJ2-2; 9 positions match TRBD1. V lost 6 bases, J lost 5 bases, and 7 bases stayed unmatched. Germline-derived CDR1 and CDR2 are SNHLY and FYNNEI. The CDR3 spans 15 residues. In DNA, the CDR3 is TGTGCCAGCAGGCTACAGGGGGCGCGAACCGGGGAGCTGTTTTTT. This encodes CASRLQGARTGELFF.

In its sample, this clonotype was seen a few times. The rearrangement joins TRBV7-2 to TRBJ2-7; 9 nucleotides match TRBD2. V shed 4 bases and J 0 bases; nucleotides not matched to a gene: 7. The CDR3 contains 16 residues. Germline-derived CDR1 and CDR2 are SGHTA and FQGNSA. The CDR3 region is CASSSPTSGLSYEQYF. The CDR3 DNA is TGTGCCAGCAGCTCACCAACTAGCGGGCTCTCCTACGAGCAGTACTTC.

This clonotype was counted many times. This rearrangement joins TRBV20-1 to TRBJ2-5, with D unresolved. CDR1 and CDR2 from the germline V gene are DFQATT and SNEGSKA (reference sequence). There are 12 residues in the CDR3. V was shortened by 3 bases and J by 5 bases, with 10 bases between the two germline ends. In DNA form, the CDR3 reads TGCAGTGCTAGTAGTCCTTACGAGACCCAGTACTTC. It codes for CSASSPYETQYF.

This clonotype was counted ten times or more. This sequence joins TRBV10-3 and TRBJ1-5; 8 bases match TRBD1. The CDR3 has 17 residues. Germline loops: CDR1 ENHRY, CDR2 SYGVKD. Germline trimming cut 10 bases from V and 4 bases from J; bases unmatched to any gene: 18. In DNA, the CDR3 is TGTGCCACCTACTTCGATAACCCGACAGGGGCGAATCAGCCCCAGCATTTT. Encoded protein: CATYFDNPTGANQPQHF.

The chain has TRBV20-1 and TRBJ2-5; 8 nucleotides align to TRBD1. V shed 4 bases and J 4 bases; nucleotides not matched to a gene: 8. This CDR3 spans 14 amino acids. Germline lookup yields CDR1 DFQATT and CDR2 SNEGSKA (reference sequence). As DNA, the CDR3 is TGCAGTGCTATTTTACAGGGGGAACCAGAGACCCAGTACTTC. Translation gives CSAILQGEPETQYF.

This clonotype turned up a few times. The V call is TRBV12-3 or TRBV12-4, the J call TRBJ2-1, with 9 bases that match TRBD2. With V trimmed by 3 bases and J by 8 bases, 14 bases remained unmatched. The CDR3 totals 17 residues. The CDR3 is CASSFPPRRGGIYEQFF. In DNA form, the CDR3 reads TGTGCCAGCAGTTTTCCGCCCAGGCGGGGGGGCATCTATGAGCAGTTCTTC.

This clonotype has a count of ten or more. V is TRBV6-5 and J is TRBJ1-1; D unresolved. This CDR3 comprises 19 residues. Trimming removed 4 bases at V and 4 bases at J, with 28 bases between. Germline V gene sequence: CDR1 MNHEY, CDR2 SVGAGI. The CDR3 DNA follows: TGTGCCAGCAGTTCAGACGTGCCGAGTCTTGGCACGATAGGCACTGAAGCTTTCTTT. Amino acid sequence: CASSSDVPSLGTIGTEAFF.